This record concerns one TCR beta chain sequence. The data were obtained in a study of T cell repertoires in cytomegalovirus infection. TCRdb analysed the reads with MiXCR anew, one entry per CDR3 protein. The table lists roughly 250,000 distinct CDR3 sequences, approximately 22% of them singletons. Germline values: CDR1 SQVTM, CDR2 ANQGSEA. V was shortened by 3 bases and J by 4 bases, with 9 bases between the two germline ends. The CDR3 covers 12 residues. Sequenced input: CD8+ T cells from PBMCs. This sequence joins TRBV29-1 and TRBJ1-1; D is ambiguous. The TCR sequence derives from a human donor in good health (CMV status not recorded). Some clones in this sample may be carry-over from other donors' samples. CDR3 in amino acids: CSVEAASTEAFF. CDR3 coding DNA: TGCAGCGTTGAGGCAGCGAGCACTGAAGCTTTCTTT.